This TCR beta chain stems from a study of T cells in Graves' hyperthyroidism and ophthalmopathy. The TCR beta CDR3 regions underwent amplification using RNA transcripts as the source. HTBI primers were employed in a first-round RT-PCR of the TCR CDR3. TCRdb itself ran the multiplex PCR reads through MiXCR, one entry per CDR3 protein. The data hold about 640,000 distinct CDR3 sequences, with roughly 20% observed a single time. Inclusion characteristics of ophthalmopathy patients comprised a Clinical Activity Score of at least 3, a NOSPECS grade of at least 4, and duration under 3 months. Patients having uncontrolled infection, another autoimmune disease, pregnancy or lactation were not included. This CDR3 has 15 amino acids. Germline V gives CDR1 MGHRA, CDR2 YSYEKL. The V end lost 0 bases, the J end lost 7 bases, and 13 bases lay between the germline ends.

The rearrangement uses TRBV4-1 and TRBJ2-1; D is ambiguous. Sequenced sample: blood. The sequence was collected from a man aged 25 to 40 with Graves' ophthalmopathy. The CDR3 is CASSQDAGLVNEQFF. The CDR3 bases are TGCGCCAGCAGCCAAGATGCTGGCTTAGTAAATGAGCAGTTCTTC.